A single sample is the source of the 11 T cell receptor beta chains below, sequenced in a study of beta chain features in type 1 diabetes. Study observations and caveats: The study found moderately but significantly shorter TCRB CDR3s in all four CD4+ subsets of Type 1 diabetes patients.

The study reverse transcribed the entire isolated RNA, so it sequenced expressed TCRB transcripts. Libraries were prepared by immunoSEQ multiplex PCR; TCRdb keeps only in-frame clonotypes and omits some of them. Of some 640,000 clones listed, over 13% are singletons. Their antigens remain unidentified. The sequenced material came from naive CD4+ T cells from blood. The origin of the receptors is a man aged 18 to 29 with type 1 diabetes.

The chain uses TRBV28 and TRBJ2-5; weak D call: TRBD2 (5 bases). Germline-derived CDR1 and CDR2 are MDHEN and SYDVKM. The V end was cut by 7 bases, the J end by 6 bases, with 9 bases between. The CDR3 spans 11 residues. Written as DNA, the CDR3 is TGTGCCAGCATGTGGGAGAAGACCCAGTACTTC. As protein: CASMWEKTQYF.

The chain joins TRBV19 to TRBJ2-1; 11 bases match TRBD2. With V trimmed by 5 bases and J by 4 bases, 10 bases remained unmatched. Germline CDR1 is LNHDA and CDR2 is SQIVND (reference sequence). The CDR3 contains 17 residues. The CDR3, as DNA: TGTGCCAGTAGTCAATTAGCGGGAGGGACTCAATACAATGAGCAGTTCTTC. Translated: CASSQLAGGTQYNEQFF.

The V gene is TRBV7-9, the J gene TRBJ2-5; D remains ambiguous. The V gene's germline CDR1 is SEHNR and CDR2 FQNEAQ (reference sequence). This CDR3 comprises 14 residues. Trimming left V 2 bases short and J 4 bases short, with 11 bases between. The chain's CDR3 is CASSLFRQVETQYF. Written as DNA, the CDR3 is TGTGCCAGCAGCTTATTCCGGCAGGTAGAGACCCAGTACTTC. Full variable domain (remainder filled in from reference TRBV7-9 and TRBJ2-5): DTGVSQNPRHKITKRGQNVTFRCDPISEHNRLYWYRQTLGQGPEFLTYFQNEAQLEKSRLLSDRFSAERPKGSFSTLEIQRTEQGDSAMYLCASSLFRQVETQYFGPGTRLLVL.

This chain connects TRBV4-3 to TRBJ1-1; weak D call: TRBD1 (5 bases). V gave up 0 bases and J gave up 7 bases, with 9 bases separating them. The length of the CDR3 is 13 residues. Germline V gives CDR1 LGHNA, CDR2 YSLEER. CDR3 in DNA: TGCGCCAGCAGCCAAGATCGGAGGGGTGAAGCTTTCTTT. Translation: CASSQDRRGEAFF.

The chain links TRBV4-3 to TRBJ1-1; no definite D call. The CDR3 runs to 18 residues. From germline, CDR1 is LGHNA and CDR2 YSLEER. The V and J ends lost 4 bases and 0 bases respectively, with 21 bases between them. The CDR3 sequence is CASSRDISGFTMNTEAFF. DNA of the CDR3: TGCGCCAGCAGCCGGGATATCTCGGGGTTTACCATGAACACTGAAGCTTTCTTT.

In its sample, this clone was seen a few times. The chain combines TRBV7-3 with TRBJ2-4; D unclear. The CDR3 is 16 residues long. V lost 5 bases, J lost 0 bases, and 14 bases lay in between. CDR1 and CDR2 (germline): SGHTA, FQGTGA. CDR3 DNA: TGTGCCAGCAGCCCTGGACCCAGAGTAGCCAAAAACATTCAGTACTTC. The encoded protein is CASSPGPRVAKNIQYF.

This clone was recorded a few times. The rearrangement joins TRBV30 to TRBJ2-1; 13 bases are shared with TRBD2. The CDR3 is 15 residues long. Germline assignment: CDR1 GTSNPN and CDR2 SVGIG (reference sequence). The junction had 3 bases not matched to a gene; V was cut back by 3 bases and J by 4 bases. The DNA of the CDR3 is TGTGCCTGGAGGGGACTAGCGGGGCTTTACAATGAGCAGTTCTTC. It encodes CAWRGLAGLYNEQFF.

V is TRBV9 and J is TRBJ2-5, with D tentatively TRBD1 (5 bases). Near its end, the DNA agrees better with TRBJ2-7, so the J call may be wrong. CDR3 length: 13 amino acids. Germline assignment: CDR1 SGDLS and CDR2 YYNGEE. Here the CDR3 DNA reads TGTGCCAGCAGCGTAGCAGGGATAAACGAGCAGTACTTC. Amino acids: CASSVAGINEQYF.

With regard to this clone: The sample has other DNA sequences that encode this CDR3 too. The chain links TRBV6-5 to TRBJ2-7; perhaps TRBD1 as D (6 bases). Trimming took off 5 bases at V and 1 base at J, with 12 bases between the two ends. Germline CDR1 MNHEY, CDR2 SVGAGI. The CDR3 is made up of 14 amino acids. CDR3 in DNA: TGTGCCAGCAGTCGTTCGGACAGATCCTACGAGCAGTACTTC. Its translation: CASSRSDRSYEQYF.

This clone was recorded a few times. The chain is built from TRBV9 and TRBJ1-1; D remains unclear. This CDR3 region has 12 residues. Trimming left V 3 bases short and J 7 bases short, with 10 bases between. CDR1 and CDR2 (germline): SGDLS, YYNGEE. The CDR3 coding sequence is TGTGCCAGCAGCGCGTCCGAGAGTGAAGCTTTCTTT. This gives the protein CASSASESEAFF.

The rearrangement uses TRBV5-1 and TRBJ2-2; 7 bases map to TRBD2. The J segment lost 7 bases and the V segment lost 4 bases, leaving 7 bases of the junction unmatched. Germline V lookup: CDR1 SGHRS, CDR2 YFSETQ. CDR3 length: 14 amino acids. CDR3 nucleotide sequence: TGCGCCAGCAGCAGCCAGTCGGGAGGCGGGGAGCTGTTTTTT. Translated: CASSSQSGGGELFF.